This section outlines one TCR beta chain sequence together with its context. This specimen belongs to a study of blood T cell repertoires in COVID-19. Study information: The United States, Italy and Spain supplied acute and convalescent COVID-19 samples. T cells, B-cell-depleted T cells, or PBMCs provided the cDNA or gDNA that served as material.

As processed by the authors: Amplification from reference gene primers served as the basis for estimated nucleated cell counts. Produced via immunoSEQ multiplex PCR; TCRdb's table is partial and in-frame only. That table furnishes V, J and clone size, whereas the DNA furnished D and trimming. The sample carries about 99,000 clones, roughly 80% recorded once. The source material was peripheral blood. The origin of this receptor is a man in his 60s with acute or convalescent COVID-19.

The CDR3 sequence: CASSPSGLAEFRNIQYF. The CDR3 DNA reads TGTGCCAGCAGCCCATCGGGACTAGCGGAATTTAGGAACATTCAGTACTTC. The chain has TRBV7-2 and TRBJ2-4, with TRBD2 matching 11 bases. The CDR3 has 17 residues. Germline V gene sequence: CDR1 SGHTA, CDR2 FQGNSA. V lost 5 bases, J lost 7 bases, and 13 bases stayed unmatched.